This T cell receptor (beta chain) derives from a study of cytomegalovirus exposure and HLA in healthy donors. Overall study context: Early on, a data release was issued that held roughly 80 million unique TCRs from HLA-typed donors.

The germline CDR1 and CDR2 sequences are MNHEY and SMNVEV (reference sequence). The CDR3 spans 15 residues. V dropped 3 bases and J dropped 8 bases, with 19 bases sitting between them. It was with 60 Vbeta and 13 Jbeta primers that the PCR ran. The protocol was immunoSEQ multiplex PCR, while the TCRdb copy is restricted to in-frame clones and leaves out a portion. The sample contains some 150,000 clones, roughly 76% of which appear only once. The sample comprised PBMCs. The chain is built from TRBV27 and TRBJ1-2, with D possibly being TRBD1 (5 bases). This TCR came from a woman younger than 30 in good health and CMV-seropositive. This chain's CDR3 is CASSFGRQLYWGYTF. The CDR3 nucleotides are TGTGCCAGCAGTTTCGGGCGACAGCTCTATTGGGGCTACACCTTC.